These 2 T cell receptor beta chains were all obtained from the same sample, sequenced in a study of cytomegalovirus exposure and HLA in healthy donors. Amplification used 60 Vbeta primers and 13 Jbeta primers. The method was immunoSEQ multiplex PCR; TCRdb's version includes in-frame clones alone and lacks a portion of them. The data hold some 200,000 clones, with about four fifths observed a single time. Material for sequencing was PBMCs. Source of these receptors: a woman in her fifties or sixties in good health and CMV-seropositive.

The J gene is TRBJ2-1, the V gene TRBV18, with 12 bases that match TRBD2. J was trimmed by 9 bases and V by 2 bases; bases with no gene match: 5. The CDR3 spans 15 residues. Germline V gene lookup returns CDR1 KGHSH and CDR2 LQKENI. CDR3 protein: CASSPASGGAFEQFF. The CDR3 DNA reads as TGTGCCAGCTCACCAGCTAGCGGGGGGGCCTTTGAGCAGTTCTTC.

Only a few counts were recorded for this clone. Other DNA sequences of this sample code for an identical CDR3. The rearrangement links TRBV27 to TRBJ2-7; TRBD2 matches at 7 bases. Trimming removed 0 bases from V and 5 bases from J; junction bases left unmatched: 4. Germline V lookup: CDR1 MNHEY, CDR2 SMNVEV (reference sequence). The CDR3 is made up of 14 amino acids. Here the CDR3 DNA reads TGTGCCAGCAGTTTATCCTGGGGAGGGGACGAGCAGTACTTC. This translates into CASSLSWGGDEQYF.